This T cell receptor (beta chain) was observed in a study of shared clonotypes between healthy human individuals. Study-level results: Sharing across four donors was highest in naive CD4 (approximately 5%) and lowest in memory CD8 (roughly 0.4%).

Naive-designated CD8 cells lacked CD45RO, were positively enriched for CCR7, and omitted terminally differentiated effector memory CD45RA+ cells. About this clone: Its antigen is unknown.

Assay execution took place at the deep level. Generated by immunoSEQ multiplex PCR, the TCRdb table keeps only in-frame clones and is missing some. Among millions of clones listed, around 96% were seen once. Trimming took 2 bases from V and 2 from J; bases not matched to a gene: 7. CDR1 is SGHVS and CDR2 is FQNEAQ in the germline V gene. This CDR3 has 17 amino acids. This clonotype was sampled from a man aged 18 to 30 in good health. The sample consisted of naive CD8+ T cells sorted from blood. The chain joins TRBV7-8 to TRBJ2-3; the match to TRBD2 covers 10 bases. The CDR3 region is CASSLLLSGGPTDTQYF. CDR3 nucleotides: TGTGCCAGCAGCTTACTACTTAGCGGGGGGCCCACAGATACGCAGTATTTT.